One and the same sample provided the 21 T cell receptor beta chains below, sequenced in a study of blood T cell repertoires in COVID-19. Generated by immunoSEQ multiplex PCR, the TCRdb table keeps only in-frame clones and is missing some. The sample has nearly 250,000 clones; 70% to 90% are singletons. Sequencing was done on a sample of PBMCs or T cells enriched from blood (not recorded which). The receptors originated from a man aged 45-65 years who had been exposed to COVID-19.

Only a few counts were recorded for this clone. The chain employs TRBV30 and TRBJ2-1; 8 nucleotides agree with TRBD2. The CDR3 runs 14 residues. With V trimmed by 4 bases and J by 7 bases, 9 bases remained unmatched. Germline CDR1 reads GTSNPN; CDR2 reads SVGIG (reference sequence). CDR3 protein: CAWKGGGLGNEQFF. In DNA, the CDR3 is TGTGCCTGGAAAGGCGGGGGGCTGGGAAATGAGCAGTTCTTC.

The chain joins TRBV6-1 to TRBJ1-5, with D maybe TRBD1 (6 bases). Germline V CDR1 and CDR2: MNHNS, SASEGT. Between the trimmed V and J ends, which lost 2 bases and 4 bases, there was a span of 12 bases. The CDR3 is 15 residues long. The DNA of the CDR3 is TGTGCCAGCAGTGAATCTCAGGGGTGGAATCAGCCCCAGCATTTT. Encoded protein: CASSESQGWNQPQHF.

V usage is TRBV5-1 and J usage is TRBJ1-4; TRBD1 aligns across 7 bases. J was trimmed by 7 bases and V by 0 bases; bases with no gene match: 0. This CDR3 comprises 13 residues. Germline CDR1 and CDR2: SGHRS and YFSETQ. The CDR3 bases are TGCGCCAGCAGCTTGGGGACAGGTGAAAAACTGTTTTTT. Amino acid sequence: CASSLGTGEKLFF. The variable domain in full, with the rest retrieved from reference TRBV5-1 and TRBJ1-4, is KAGVTQTPRYLIKTRGQQVTLSCSPISGHRSVSWYQQTPGQGLQFLFEYFSETQRNKGNFPGRFSGRQFSNSRSEMNVSTLELGDSALYLCASSLGTGEKLFFGSGTQLSVL.

CDR3: CASSLGRVNTEAFF. The CDR3 DNA reads TGTGCCAGCAGCTTGGGGAGAGTGAACACTGAAGCTTTCTTT. V and J are TRBV5-4 and TRBJ1-1; unclear D gene. V shed 0 bases and J shed 0 bases, with 6 bases lying between them. This CDR3 region has 14 residues. Germline V gene lookup returns CDR1 SGHNT and CDR2 YYREEE (reference sequence).

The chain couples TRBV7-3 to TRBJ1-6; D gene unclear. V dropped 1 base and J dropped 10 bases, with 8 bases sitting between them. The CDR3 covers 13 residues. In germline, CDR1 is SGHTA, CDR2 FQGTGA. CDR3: CASSLMAGSPLHF. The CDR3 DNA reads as TGTGCCAGCAGCTTAATGGCCGGGTCACCCCTCCACTTT.

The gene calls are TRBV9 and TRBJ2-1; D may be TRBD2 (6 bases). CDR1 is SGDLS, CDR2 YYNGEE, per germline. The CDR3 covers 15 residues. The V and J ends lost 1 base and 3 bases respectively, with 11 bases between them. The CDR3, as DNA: TGTGCCAGCAGCGTACCACCGCGGGGCTACAATGAGCAGTTCTTC. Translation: CASSVPPRGYNEQFF.

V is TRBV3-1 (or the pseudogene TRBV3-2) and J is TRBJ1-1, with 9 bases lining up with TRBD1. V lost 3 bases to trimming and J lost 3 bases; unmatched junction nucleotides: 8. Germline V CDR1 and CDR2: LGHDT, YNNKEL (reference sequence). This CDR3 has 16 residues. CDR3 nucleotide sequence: TGTGCCAGCAGCCACCCTAAACAGGGGGCGGACACTGAAGCTTTCTTT. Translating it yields CASSHPKQGADTEAFF.

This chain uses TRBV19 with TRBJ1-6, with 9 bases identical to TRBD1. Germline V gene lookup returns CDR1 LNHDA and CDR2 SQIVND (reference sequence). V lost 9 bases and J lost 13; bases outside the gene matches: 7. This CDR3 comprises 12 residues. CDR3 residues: CASRQGGYPLHF. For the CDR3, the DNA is TGTGCCAGCCGACAGGGGGGTTATCCCCTCCACTTT.

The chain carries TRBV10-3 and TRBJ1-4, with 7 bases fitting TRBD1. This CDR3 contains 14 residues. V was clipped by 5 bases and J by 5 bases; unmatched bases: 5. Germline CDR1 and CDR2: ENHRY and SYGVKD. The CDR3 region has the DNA TGTGCCATCAGTAAGACAGGGAACAATGAAAAACTGTTTTTT. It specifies CAISKTGNNEKLFF.

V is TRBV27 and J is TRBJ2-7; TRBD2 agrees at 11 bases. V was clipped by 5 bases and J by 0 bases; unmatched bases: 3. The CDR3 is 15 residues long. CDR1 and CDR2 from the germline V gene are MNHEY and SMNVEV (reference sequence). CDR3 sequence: CASSRLAGSSYEQYF. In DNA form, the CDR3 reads TGTGCCAGCAGTCGACTAGCGGGGAGCTCCTACGAGCAGTACTTC.

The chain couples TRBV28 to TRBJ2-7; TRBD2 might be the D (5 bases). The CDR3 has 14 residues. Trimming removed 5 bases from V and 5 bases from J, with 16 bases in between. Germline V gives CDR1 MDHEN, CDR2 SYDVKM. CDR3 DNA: TGTGCCAGCAGTCCGACCCTTCCCGGGGACGAGCAGTACTTC. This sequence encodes CASSPTLPGDEQYF.

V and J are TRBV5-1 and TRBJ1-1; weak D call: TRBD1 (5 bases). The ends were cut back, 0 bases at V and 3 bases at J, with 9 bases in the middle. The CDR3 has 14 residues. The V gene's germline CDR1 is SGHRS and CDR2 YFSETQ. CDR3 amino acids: CASSLGGQDTEAFF. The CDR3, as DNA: TGCGCCAGCAGCTTGGGGGGCCAGGACACTGAAGCTTTCTTT.

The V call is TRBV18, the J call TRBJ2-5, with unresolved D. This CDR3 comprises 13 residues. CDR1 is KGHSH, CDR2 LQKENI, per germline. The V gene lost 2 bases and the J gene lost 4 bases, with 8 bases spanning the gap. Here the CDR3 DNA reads TGTGCCAGCTCACCAGAGCCCGCAGAGACCCAGTACTTC. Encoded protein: CASSPEPAETQYF.

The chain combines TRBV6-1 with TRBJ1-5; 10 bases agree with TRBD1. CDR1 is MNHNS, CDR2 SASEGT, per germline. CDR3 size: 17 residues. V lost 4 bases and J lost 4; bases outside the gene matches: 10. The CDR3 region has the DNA TGTGCCAGCAGTGCTAGACCGGGACAGGGGCGGAATCAGCCCCAGCATTTT. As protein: CASSARPGQGRNQPQHF.

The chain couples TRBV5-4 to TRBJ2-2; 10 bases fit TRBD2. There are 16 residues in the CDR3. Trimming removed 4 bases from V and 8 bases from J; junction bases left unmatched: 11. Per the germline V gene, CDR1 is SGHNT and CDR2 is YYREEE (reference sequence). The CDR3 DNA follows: TGTGCCAGCAGCCGAGTAGCGGGGGGTTATGGAGGGGAGCTGTTTTTT. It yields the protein CASSRVAGGYGGELFF.

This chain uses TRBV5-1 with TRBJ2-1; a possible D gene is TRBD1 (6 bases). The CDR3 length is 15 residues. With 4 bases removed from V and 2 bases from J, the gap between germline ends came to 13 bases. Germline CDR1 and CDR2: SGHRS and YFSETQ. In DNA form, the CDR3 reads TGCGCCAGCAGCCTCGAGGGGGACGCCTACAATGAGCAGTTCTTC. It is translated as CASSLEGDAYNEQFF.

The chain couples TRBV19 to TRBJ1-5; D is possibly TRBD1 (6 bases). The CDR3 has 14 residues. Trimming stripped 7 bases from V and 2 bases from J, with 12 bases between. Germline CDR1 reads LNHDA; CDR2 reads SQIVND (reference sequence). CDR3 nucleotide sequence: TGTGCCAGTAAATCCGAGGGGGGCAATCAGCCCCAGCATTTT. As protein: CASKSEGGNQPQHF.

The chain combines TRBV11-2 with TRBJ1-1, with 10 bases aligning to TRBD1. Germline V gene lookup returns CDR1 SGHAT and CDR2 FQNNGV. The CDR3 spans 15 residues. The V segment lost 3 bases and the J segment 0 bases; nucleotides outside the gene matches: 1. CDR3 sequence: CASSLTGGLNTEAFF. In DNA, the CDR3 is TGTGCCAGCAGCTTGACAGGGGGCCTGAACACTGAAGCTTTCTTT.

In DNA form, the CDR3 reads TGTGCCAGCAGTCGGGACAGCGAGCAGTACTTC. It encodes CASSRDSEQYF. The V and J genes are TRBV28 and TRBJ2-7; 7 bases agree with TRBD1. V was clipped by 5 bases and J by 6 bases; unmatched bases: 1. Germline loops: CDR1 MDHEN, CDR2 SYDVKM. This CDR3 region has 11 residues.

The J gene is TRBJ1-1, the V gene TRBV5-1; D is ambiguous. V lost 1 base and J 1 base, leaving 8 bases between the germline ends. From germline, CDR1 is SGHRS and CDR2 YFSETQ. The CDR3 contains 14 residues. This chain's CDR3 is CASSLTVGNTEAFF. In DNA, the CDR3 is TGCGCCAGCAGCTTGACCGTCGGGAACACTGAAGCTTTCTTT.

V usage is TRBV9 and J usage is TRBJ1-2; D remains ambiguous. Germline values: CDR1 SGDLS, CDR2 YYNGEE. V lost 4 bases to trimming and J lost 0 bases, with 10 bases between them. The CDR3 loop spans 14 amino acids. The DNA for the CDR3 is TGTGCCAGCAGCCCCCGTTTAGCTAACTATGGCTACACCTTC. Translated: CASSPRLANYGYTF.